One and the same sample provided the 32 T cell receptor beta chains below, sequenced in a study of cytomegalovirus exposure and HLA in healthy donors. Primers for the PCR totalled 60 Vbeta and 13 Jbeta. Sequencing was performed with immunoSEQ multiplex PCR; in TCRdb, only in-frame clones are kept and a portion is missing. The data contain 130,000 to 150,000 clones, 75% to 80% of them singletons. The specimen sequenced was PBMCs. All receptors come from a man aged 35-49 years in good health and CMV-seropositive.

The table lists this clone with a few counts. The rearrangement uses TRBV27 and TRBJ2-3; 10 bases fit TRBD1. The J segment lost 3 bases and the V segment lost 2 bases, leaving 5 bases of the junction unmatched. Germline loops: CDR1 MNHEY, CDR2 SMNVEV (reference sequence). The CDR3 contains 16 residues. The CDR3 reads CASSLRGQGLTDTQYF. The DNA for the CDR3 is TGTGCCAGCAGTTTAAGGGGACAGGGGCTGACAGATACGCAGTATTTT.

This chain uses TRBV11-2 with TRBJ2-5; D perhaps matches TRBD1 (6 bases). Germline CDR1 reads SGHAT; CDR2 reads FQNNGV. V lost 3 bases to trimming and J lost 2 bases, with 16 bases between them. CDR3 length: 16 amino acids. The CDR3 DNA sequence: TGTGCCAGCAGCTTCGGAACGACAGGTGCACAAGAGACCCAGTACTTC. It encodes CASSFGTTGAQETQYF.

The CDR3 DNA reads TGTGCCAGCAGCTTATTCCGCGGGACAGATTATAATTCACCCCTCCACTTT. This translates into CASSLFRGTDYNSPLHF. The rearrangement joins TRBV7-9 to TRBJ1-6; 7 bases line up with TRBD1. CDR1 and CDR2 (germline): SEHNR, FQNEAQ (reference sequence). CDR3 size: 17 residues. V dropped 2 bases and J dropped 4; count of bases not matched to a gene: 8. The full variable domain, completed using reference TRBV7-9 and TRBJ1-6, is DTGVSQNPRHKITKRGQNVTFRCDPISEHNRLYWYRQTLGQGPEFLTYFQNEAQLEKSRLLSDRFSAERPKGSFSTLEIQRTEQGDSAMYLCASSLFRGTDYNSPLHFGNGTRLTVT.

This clone was detected only once. The chain uses TRBV28 and TRBJ1-2; D is possibly TRBD1 (6 bases). V lost 5 bases, J lost 4 bases, and 11 bases lay in between. The CDR3 is 13 amino acids. Looked up from germline, CDR1 is MDHEN and CDR2 is SYDVKM. This CDR3 reads CASSAGQPYGYTF. DNA of the CDR3: TGTGCCAGCAGTGCCGGACAGCCCTATGGCTACACCTTC.

The rearrangement links TRBV11-2 to TRBJ2-1; D is possibly TRBD1 (5 bases). Trimming removed 2 bases at V and 2 bases at J, with 7 bases between. The CDR3 extends over 14 amino acids. The V gene's germline CDR1 is SGHAT and CDR2 FQNNGV. DNA for the CDR3: TGTGCCAGCAGCTTAAGGACACCCTACAATGAGCAGTTCTTC. Translation gives CASSLRTPYNEQFF.

This clone occurred once. This chain links TRBV2 with TRBJ1-2; TRBD1 aligns across 10 bases. There are 15 residues in the CDR3. V was pared by 7 bases and J by 3 bases, with 8 bases of the junction left unmatched. The germline V gene encodes CDR1 SNHLY and CDR2 FYNNEI. CDR3 in amino acids: CASTSGQGLYYGYTF. For the CDR3, the DNA is TGTGCCAGCACCTCGGGACAGGGGTTATACTATGGCTACACCTTC.

This chain joins TRBV9 and TRBJ2-7; unclear D gene. Trimming shortened V by 0 bases and J by 3 bases, and 13 bases separated the two germline ends. CDR3 size: 15 residues. From germline, CDR1 is SGDLS and CDR2 YYNGEE. The CDR3 is CASSVGPGSHYEQYF. The CDR3 DNA follows: TGTGCCAGCAGCGTAGGTCCCGGTTCCCACTACGAGCAGTACTTC.

Comment on this clone: The conserved phenylalanine or tryptophan is not found at the CDR3 terminus, so this likely reflects a read error. This chain uses TRBV4-1 with TRBJ2-7, with 8 bases fitting TRBD2. The CDR3 is 15 amino acids. Trimming at V came to 1 base and at J to 2 bases, leaving 4 bases not matched to a gene. The V gene's germline CDR1 is MGHRA and CDR2 YSYEKL. CDR3 residues: CASSQVTSGTYEQYL. CDR3 DNA: TGCGCCAGCAGCCAAGTTACTAGCGGAACCTACGAGCAGTACCTC.

J is TRBJ1-1 and V is TRBV11-2; D not resolved. Trimming took 6 bases from V and 1 from J, leaving 9 bases between them. This CDR3 is 13 amino acids long. The germline V gene has CDR1 SGHAT and CDR2 FQNNGV. In DNA form, the CDR3 reads TGTGCCAGCAGTCTCTCGGGGAACACTGAAGCTTTCTTT. It codes for CASSLSGNTEAFF. Full variable domain (outside the CDR3, taken from reference TRBV11-2 and TRBJ1-1): EAGVAQSPRYKIIEKRQSVAFWCNPISGHATLYWYQQILGQGPKLLIQFQNNGVVDDSQLPKDRFSAERLKGVDSTLKIQPAKLEDSAVYLCASSLSGNTEAFFGQGTRLTVV.

The rearrangement uses TRBV4-3 and TRBJ1-5; the D is unclear. This CDR3 contains 17 residues. The ends were cut back, 0 bases at V and 0 bases at J, with 12 bases in the middle. In germline, CDR1 is LGHNA, CDR2 YSLEER. The CDR3 is CASSQDRGGNSNQPQHF. The CDR3 DNA reads as TGCGCCAGCAGCCAAGATCGGGGAGGGAATAGCAATCAGCCCCAGCATTTT.

This clone has only one observation. The genes are TRBV7-9 and TRBJ1-1; D ambiguous. Germline V gene lookup returns CDR1 SEHNR and CDR2 FQNEAQ (reference sequence). Deletions cut 5 bases from V and 0 bases from J, with 13 bases between. The CDR3 has 15 residues. CDR3 loop: CASSPSNTLNTEAFF. CDR3 nucleotides: TGTGCCAGCAGCCCCTCCAATACATTGAACACTGAAGCTTTCTTT.

The rearrangement links TRBV6-5 to TRBJ1-5; 7 nucleotides line up with TRBD1. Per germline, CDR1 MNHEY and CDR2 SVGAGI. There are 14 residues in the CDR3. Unmatched junction bases numbered 12, after V lost 5 bases and J lost 11 bases. The CDR3 bases are TGTGCCAGCAGTCGTACCGCCCTGACAGGGACCCAGCATTTT. This gives the protein CASSRTALTGTQHF.

The chain joins TRBV9 to TRBJ2-3; 14 bases fit TRBD2. The CDR3 runs 18 residues. Germline V lookup: CDR1 SGDLS, CDR2 YYNGEE. Trimming at V came to 3 bases and at J to 4 bases, leaving 10 bases not matched to a gene. In DNA, the CDR3 is TGTGCCAGCAGCGCGGGACTAGCGGGAGCATGGTTCCCAGATACGCAGTATTTT. Its translation: CASSAGLAGAWFPDTQYF.

The chain carries TRBV13 and TRBJ2-3, with 12 bases identical to TRBD2. The germline V gene encodes CDR1 PRHDT and CDR2 FYEKMQ (reference sequence). The CDR3 runs to 17 residues. V lost 0 bases, J lost 0 bases, and 1 base stayed unmatched. The chain's CDR3 is CASSLGTSGSSTDTQYF. The CDR3 region has the DNA TGTGCCAGCAGCTTAGGGACTAGCGGGAGTAGCACAGATACGCAGTATTTT.

This chain connects TRBV6-1 to TRBJ2-5; D may be TRBD2 (6 bases). The CDR3 is 15 amino acids. V lost 1 base and J 4 bases, leaving 13 bases between the germline ends. Germline V lookup: CDR1 MNHNS, CDR2 SASEGT. CDR3 protein: CASSEGVGGGETQYF. CDR3 sequence (DNA): TGTGCCAGCAGTGAAGGGGTGGGAGGTGGAGAGACCCAGTACTTC.

V and J are TRBV5-1 and TRBJ1-4; D perhaps matches TRBD1 (5 bases). Trimming shortened V by 0 bases and J by 8 bases, and 14 bases separated the two germline ends. This CDR3 spans 15 amino acids. Germline values: CDR1 SGHRS, CDR2 YFSETQ. This CDR3 is CASSLARGTGEKLFF. The CDR3 DNA reads as TGCGCCAGCAGCTTGGCCCGGGGGACTGGAGAAAAACTGTTTTTT.

V and J are TRBV20-1 and TRBJ2-1; possible D gene TRBD1, 6 bases. In germline, CDR1 is DFQATT, CDR2 SNEGSKA (reference sequence). The CDR3 totals 11 residues. The CDR3 DNA follows: TGCAGCGTACACAGGGTCGATGAGCAGTTCTTC. This gives the protein CSVHRVDEQFF.

The chain recombines TRBV5-4 with TRBJ2-3; 8 nucleotides agree with TRBD2. Trimming cost V 4 bases and J 0 bases; bases outside gene matches: 10. The CDR3 runs 17 residues. Germline V CDR1 and CDR2: SGHNT, YYREEE (reference sequence). In DNA form, the CDR3 reads TGTGCCAGCAGCCAAGATTCACTAGCGGAAAGCACAGATACGCAGTATTTT. Translating gives CASSQDSLAESTDTQYF. Based on the CDR3 plus reference TRBV5-4 and TRBJ2-3, the full variable domain is ETGVTQSPTHLIKTRGQQVTLRCSSQSGHNTVSWYQQALGQGPQFIFQYYREEENGRGNFPPRFSGLQFPNYSSELNVNALELDDSALYLCASSQDSLAESTDTQYFGPGTRLTVL.

This clone appeared once. The rearrangement joins TRBV18 to TRBJ1-5, with D unresolved. V lost 3 bases and J lost 2, with 11 bases in between. CDR1 is KGHSH, CDR2 LQKENI, per germline. The CDR3 spans 15 residues. In DNA, the CDR3 is TGTGCCAGCTCACCTTCCGACGGAGGCAATCAGCCCCAGCATTTT. It translates to CASSPSDGGNQPQHF. The full variable domain, rest sourced from reference TRBV18 and TRBJ1-5, is NAGVMQNPRHLVRRRGQEARLRCSPMKGHSHVYWYRQLPEEGLKFMVYLQKENIIDESGMPKERFSAEFPKEGPSILRIQQVVRGDSAAYFCASSPSDGGNQPQHFGDGTRLSIL.

The chain recombines TRBV5-1 with TRBJ2-5; 10 positions agree with TRBD2. Germline lookup yields CDR1 SGHRS and CDR2 YFSETQ. The CDR3 covers 17 residues. V was pared by 2 bases and J by 5 bases, with 12 bases of the junction left unmatched. For the CDR3, the DNA is TGCGCCAGCAGCTTTGGGGCGCTAGCGGGAGATCGGGAGACCCAGTACTTC. As protein: CASSFGALAGDRETQYF.

This clone has only a few counts. CDR3 nucleotide sequence: TGTGCCAGCAGCTTTACAGGGGGCAGAGGGGACGAGCAGTACTTC. As protein: CASSFTGGRGDEQYF. The gene calls are TRBV13 and TRBJ2-7; TRBD1 matches at 9 bases. J lost 5 bases, V lost 3 bases, and 8 bases had no gene match. The CDR3 covers 15 residues. The germline V gene encodes CDR1 PRHDT and CDR2 FYEKMQ (reference sequence).

This chain joins TRBV30 and TRBJ1-4; 9 bases are a match to TRBD1. This CDR3 is built from 16 residues. Per germline, CDR1 GTSNPN and CDR2 SVGIG (reference sequence). The J segment lost 4 bases and the V segment lost 2 bases, leaving 8 bases of the junction unmatched. Written as DNA, the CDR3 is TGTGCCTGGAGTCGGGACAGGGCGGTCGGTAATGAAAAACTGTTTTTT. Its translation: CAWSRDRAVGNEKLFF.

The chain uses TRBV6-1 and TRBJ1-5, with unresolved D. Trimming pared 2 bases from V and 3 bases from J, leaving 8 bases between. CDR3 length: 14 amino acids. Germline values: CDR1 MNHNS, CDR2 SASEGT. CDR3 protein: CASSEMSSNQPQHF. The CDR3 DNA reads as TGTGCCAGCAGTGAAATGAGCTCCAATCAGCCCCAGCATTTT.

The V gene is TRBV14, the J gene TRBJ1-6, with TRBD1 as a possible D gene (5 bases). Per the germline V gene, CDR1 is SGHDN and CDR2 is FVKESK. The CDR3 has 18 residues. V was cut by 2 bases and J by 3 bases, with 17 bases left in between. DNA of the CDR3: TGTGCCAGCAGCCAATGGGCCGGGAGGGGCGGCTATAATTCACCCCTCCACTTT. Amino acids: CASSQWAGRGGYNSPLHF.

V usage is TRBV27 and J usage is TRBJ2-3; 7 nucleotides line up with TRBD2. With 6 bases clipped from V and 0 bases from J, the junction kept 6 bases outside the gene matches. The germline gives CDR1 MNHEY, CDR2 SMNVEV (reference sequence). CDR3 length: 15 residues. The CDR3 here is CASSPRLASTDTQYF. CDR3 DNA sequence: TGTGCCAGCAGCCCGCGACTAGCTAGCACAGATACGCAGTATTTT.

The chain couples TRBV15 to TRBJ2-7, with D possibly matching TRBD2 (7 bases). The V and J ends lost 1 base and 6 bases respectively, with 13 bases between them. The CDR3 runs 14 residues. CDR1 and CDR2 from the germline V gene are LNHNV and YYDKDF (reference sequence). The CDR3 here is CATSRGGGGGEQYF. CDR3 bases: TGTGCCACCAGCAGAGGGGGAGGGGGGGGCGAGCAGTACTTC. Combining the CDR3 with reference TRBV15 and TRBJ2-7 gives the whole variable domain DAMVIQNPRYQVTQFGKPVTLSCSQTLNHNVMYWYQQKSSQAPKLLFHYYDKDFNNEADTPDNFQSRRPNTSFCFLDIRSPGLGDTAMYLCATSRGGGGGEQYFGPGTRLTVT.

A remark on this clone: The sample holds other DNA sequences that translate to the same CDR3. The CDR3 reads CASSLQGGITEAFF. CDR3 in DNA: TGTGCCAGCAGCCTACAGGGAGGGATCACTGAAGCTTTCTTT. The rearrangement joins TRBV7-3 to TRBJ1-1; the D gene is possibly TRBD1 (6 bases). Germline values: CDR1 SGHTA, CDR2 FQGTGA. V lost 5 bases to trimming and J lost 4 bases, with 14 bases between them. This CDR3 is built from 14 residues.

The chain couples TRBV21-1 to TRBJ2-7; the DNA was not compared with TRBD2, the D call given in the table. TRBV21-1 is a recognized pseudogene. CDR3 size: 18 residues. CDR3: CASSKKGKREGGDREQYF. The CDR3 nucleotides read TGTGCCAGCAGCAAAAAGGGGAAGCGCGAGGGAGGGGATCGGGAGCAGTACTTC.

This chain joins TRBV5-1 and TRBJ2-5; 9 bases line up with TRBD2. The closer fit of TRBJ2-7 to the DNA end suggests the J call may be wrong. Germline V gene sequence: CDR1 SGHRS, CDR2 YFSETQ. The CDR3 contains 15 residues. This CDR3 reads CASSWEVAGAGEQYF. The CDR3 bases are TGCGCCAGCAGCTGGGAGGTAGCGGGAGCGGGCGAGCAGTACTTC.

V gene TRBV4-1 combines with J gene TRBJ2-1, with 7 bases aligning to TRBD2. J lost 4 bases, V lost 5 bases, and 8 bases had no gene match. From germline, CDR1 is MGHRA and CDR2 YSYEKL. CDR3 length equals 15 residues. The CDR3 nucleotides read TGCGCCAGCAGCTGGGAGGGCAGGGAGTACAATGAGCAGTTCTTC. This encodes CASSWEGREYNEQFF.

The chain is built from TRBV30 and TRBJ2-7; 9 positions match TRBD1. The V segment lost 3 bases and the J segment 6 bases; nucleotides outside the gene matches: 6. This CDR3 comprises 13 residues. Per the germline V gene, CDR1 is GTSNPN and CDR2 is SVGIG (reference sequence). The CDR3 DNA reads as TGTGCCTGGAGCCTACAGGGGGCTGCCGAGCAGTACTTC. Encoded protein: CAWSLQGAAEQYF.

The chain joins TRBV5-4 to TRBJ2-5; 10 bases agree with TRBD1. Germline CDR1 and CDR2: SGHNT and YYREEE (reference sequence). Trimming cost V 0 bases and J 3 bases; bases outside gene matches: 8. CDR3 length equals 17 residues. Here the CDR3 reads CASSLGGTGAYKETQYF. The CDR3 DNA reads TGTGCCAGCAGCTTGGGAGGGACAGGGGCTTATAAAGAGACCCAGTACTTC. Together with reference TRBV5-4 and TRBJ2-5, the CDR3 gives the full variable domain: ETGVTQSPTHLIKTRGQQVTLRCSSQSGHNTVSWYQQALGQGPQFIFQYYREEENGRGNFPPRFSGLQFPNYSSELNVNALELDDSALYLCASSLGGTGAYKETQYFGPGTRLLVL.